Given below is one TCR beta chain in context. The clone's antigen remains unknown. No much larger clone is present one base from it, and per-base qualities are unavailable. Trimming takes 5 bases off V and 4 bases off J; junction bases not matched to a gene: 5. The germline V gene gives CDR1 as SGHVS and CDR2 as FNYEAQ. The CDR3 holds 15 amino acids from the cysteine to the phenylalanine. Of all the DNA, just the CDR3 is kept, 45 bases in frame from base 1. The data originate from a study of CD8 T cells in Susac syndrome (dated by TCRdb to the late 2010s). Turning to the overall study: Whether CD8+ T cell activation and differentiation in Susac syndrome was antigen driven was tested using repertoire sequencing.

Peripheral blood CD8+ and CD4+ T cells from healthy donors, Susac syndrome patients and multiple sclerosis patients were profiled by high-throughput TCR beta sequencing. The healthy donors served as controls matched for age and sex. Bulk CD8+ and CD4+ T cells were purified by magnetic negative isolation, while CD8+ TEMRA cells were enriched using FACS. Blood was drawn into EDTA tubes, processed within 24 hours, and PBMCs were isolated by density gradient centrifugation. PBMCs intended for TCR sequencing were cryopreserved in liquid nitrogen and thawed later in a water bath at 37 degrees C. Purity of sorted or isolated CD4+, CD8+ and CD8+ TEMRA cells was at least 90%. RNA was extracted using the RNeasy kit, and roughly 0.45 to 1 microgram was reverse transcribed with random hexamers. The immunoSEQ multiplex PCR assay, which covers 54 Vbeta and 13 Jbeta segments, was used to amplify TCR beta CDR3 regions. Bias from PCR amplification was corrected by using a synthetic template baseline for primer optimization and for computational correction. The study's own analysis went as follows. Reads were annotated to V, D and J genes per IMGT and analyzed with immunoSEQ Analyzer, keeping only productive sequences. Clonality was calculated as one minus the Shannon entropy normalized by log2 of the number of productive unique sequences. For each patient and control, public and private clones were evaluated within the 100 most prevalent clones. Clones were defined as Susac-specific if absent from the healthy and MS cohorts, from 900 to 1,300 published viral clones and from other ImmuneACCESS disease sequences. In-frame beta chains were kept once TCRdb had trimmed the public reads at Q25 with fastp and called clones with MiXCR. Entries are consolidated by CDR3 protein sequence, retaining the most common genes and DNA. These V and J calls are TCRdb output, not the study's own analysis. This sample comprises over 95,000 distinct CDR3 sequences, over 90% of them detected only once. Around 0.14% of the sample rests with the top ten.

Beyond this particular receptor, the publication reports: The number of individuals in the TCR sequencing and HLA analysis was acknowledged as relatively small.

The specimen sequenced was CD4+ T cells from PBMCs. The V gene is TRBV7-6 and the J gene is TRBJ2-7; 13 junctional bases match TRBD2. The receptor was isolated from a human donor in good health. The CDR3 reads as follows: CASSPGLAGLYEQYF. The nucleotides read TGTGCCAGCAGCCCGGGACTAGCGGGGTTATACGAGCAGTACTTC. This CDR3, with the reference TRBV7-6 and TRBJ2-7 proteins standing in past its ends, gives the full variable domain GAGVSQSPRYKVTKRGQDVALRCDPISGHVSLYWYRQALGQGPEFLTYFNYEAQQDKSGLPNDRFSAERPEGSISTLTIQRTEQRDSAMYRCASSPGLAGLYEQYFGPGTRLTVT.